Here is one TCR beta chain with its context. Its antigen is unknown. No qualities accompany the bases; no much larger clone lies one base away. This specimen's time point label, interpreted: neoterminal ileum biopsy at postoperative endoscopy, about 6 months after surgery. Eligible patients were adults with ileal or ileocolonic Crohn's disease who had an indication for ileocolonic resection. Before DNA extraction, whole ileal mucosal biopsies were kept frozen at -80 degrees C. A TRizol-based method was used to extract genomic DNA from the frozen whole biopsies, and the DNA was quantified with a NanoDrop 2000 spectrophotometer. Around 550 nanograms of biopsy DNA per sample were submitted for commercial TCRB immunosequencing. A two-step, amplification bias-controlled multiplex PCR was used by Adaptive Biotechnology to amplify CDR3 regions from genomic DNA. Primers covering every V and J gene segment were used in the first PCR, while barcodes and Illumina adapters were added in the second PCR. CDR3 libraries were sequenced using an Illumina instrument. In the original analysis: Analysis combined the vendor-provided pipelines with custom analysis of raw data in R/Bioconductor under R version 3.3.0. Clonality, which ranges from 0 to 1, was calculated as the inverse of the normalised Shannon entropy across all productive clones. The repertoire share taken up by the top 100 clones defined high-frequency clones, and only clones that passed a 95% confidence test were kept. The Simpson index measured repertoire diversity, and the Morisita-Horn index measured overlap between samples. Held by TCRdb, this immuneACCESS table contains in-frame sequences only and omits some clones. Under half of the omission traces to an unresolved V gene where checked; the cause of the rest is unknown. The V and J calls and the clone size are those of that table, but D and trimming were determined from the DNA. This sample lists 3,500 to 4,500 clones; roughly three quarters were detected once. Together, the top ten hold about 21% of the sample.

The data belong to a study of T cell repertoires in ileal Crohn's disease (dated by TCRdb to between 2018 and 2020). Regarding the research as a whole: The median duration of disease was approximately 8.3 years, and at the time of surgery roughly 36% of patients were active smokers. M6 samples consisted of neoterminal ileum biopsies collected during postoperative colonoscopy. A Rutgeerts score above i0 was used to define endoscopic postoperative recurrence. The study sequenced 171 mucosal samples from around 52 patients, taken at several locations on the surgical specimen and at postoperative endoscopy. Surgery was performed for a complication in all patients, with stricturing disease in roughly 60% and penetrating disease in approximately 40%. Running in parallel with the study was a multicentre cohort set up to find predictors of early endoscopic recurrence following ileocolonic resection. TCR repertoire analysis was done in 57 Crohn's disease patients from a prospective multicentre cohort. Roughly half of the patients were given postoperative therapy, with around 20 on anti-TNF agents and under 13 on thiopurines. Broader findings and caveats from the paper: Mucosal CD4 and CD8 T cells were sorted and sequenced only in a subgroup of patients, the size of which was not stated. Compared with non-smokers, patients who were active smokers at surgery showed a significantly higher proportion of clonal expansions (roughly 24% vs 19%, p=0.02). Compared with CD4 T cells, sorted CD8 T cells contained more high-frequency clones, which suggests that the mucosal expansions were mostly CD8. Postoperative endoscopy was performed at varying times within the first year after surgery, with a median delay of about seven months. Endoscopic recurrence was found to be associated with higher high-frequency clone percentages at surgery, and recurrence was observed in all patients with clonality above 26.8% (18/57).

The germline V gene (reference sequence) supplies CDR1 GTSNPN and CDR2 SVGIG. Spanning cysteine to phenylalanine, the CDR3 consists of 11 amino acids. Just CDR3 DNA is preserved here, 33 bases in frame from base 1. The sequencing sample was made of ileal tissue. Recombination connected TRBV30 to TRBJ2-5, with the D gene call left open. The DNA end favors TRBJ2-7, so the J call may be wrong. The receptor was isolated from an adult with Crohn's disease. The bases read TGTGCCTGGACGGAGTCCTACGAGCAGTACTTC. The encoded protein is CAWTESYEQYF.